This TCR beta chain was documented in a study of T cells in Graves' hyperthyroidism and ophthalmopathy (dated by TCRdb to between 2018 and 2020). Regarding the complete study: Peripheral blood was collected at initial diagnosis, before any treatment. To identify distinguishing TCR V-J signatures, a discovery cohort of 90 to 100 patients was used, comprising 40 to 45 with Graves' ophthalmopathy and 57 with stable Graves' hyperthyroidism. Once sampling was done, hyperthyroidism patients were given methimazole at a starting dose of 30 mg daily, whereas ophthalmopathy patients were given high-dose intravenous methylprednisolone. The study also compared thyroid tissue and blood T-cell repertoires from more than 5 Graves' hyperthyroidism patients. The paper reports TCR Vbeta CDR3 sequencing of approximately 140 peripheral blood samples: 40 or so ophthalmopathy, approximately 74 hyperthyroidism and around 17 progressor patients. Prospective prediction of ophthalmopathy was tested in an independent validation cohort of 18 to 20 hyperthyroidism patients and around 16 patients who later progressed to ophthalmopathy. The 75 to 100 discovery patients were divided at random into training and test sets in a 7:3 ratio.

The TCR beta CDR3 regions were amplified from RNA transcripts. The TCR CDR3 was subjected to a first round of RT-PCR using the HTBI primer set and the Qiagen OneStep RT-PCR kit. Libraries were constructed in a second round of multiplex PCR, after which size selection and purification were carried out. Paired-end sequencing of the libraries was performed with 100 bp reads on an Illumina HiSeq2000. In the original analysis: SOAPnuke was used to process the raw data, removing reads that contained adapters or uncalled bases, had a mean Phred below 15, or lacked an exact match to the constant primer or identifier. COPE v1.2.5 was used to merge the high-quality paired reads, and each unique nucleotide sequence was defined as a clonotype. MiTCR v1.1 was used to align the clonotypes against IMGT TRBV, TRBD and TRBJ reference segments. The analysis was restricted to V-J combinations with a frequency above 0.0001, which together covered roughly 99% of the repertoires. A TCS score was defined as the ratio between F50 (clonal expansion) and ExV (chaos), using BLOSUM62-based TCRdist between CDR3 peptides within each V-J. Welch's t-statistics and random forest reduced some 510 V-J features to 13, which were used in a naive Bayes classifier (R e1071). TCRdb trimmed public reads at Q25 via fastp, called clones via MiXCR and kept in-frame beta chains. Under each unique CDR3 protein, matching rows form one entry showing the most common genes and DNA. In this record, the V and J calls reflect TCRdb's handling and not the investigators' own analysis. Across this sample there are 300,000 to 450,000 distinct CDR3 sequences, with 20% to 25% seen only once. More than 60% of the sample is in the top ten clones.

With respect to this clonotype: The specificity of this receptor is unknown. Base qualities are not at hand, and no much larger clone is one base apart.

Deletion took 2 bases off V and 5 bases off J, with a span of 10 bases between the germline ends. The CDR3 holds 14 amino acids from the cysteine to the phenylalanine. The CDR3 DNA has 42 bases and is translated from base 1. As encoded in the germline V gene, CDR1 is MNHEY while CDR2 is SVGAGI. Stable Graves' hyperthyroidism was defined as the absence of progression to ophthalmopathy over 18 months of follow-up. The hyperthyroidism patients were between 18 and 65 years old and newly diagnosed, with a disease duration of less than 2 months. Any patient with an uncontrolled infection, another autoimmune disease, pregnancy or lactation was excluded. Clinical symptoms, serum thyroxine and TRAb, thyroid ultrasound, and orbital computed tomography formed the basis for the diagnoses. Ficoll-Paque density gradient centrifugation was used to isolate PBMCs from 8.5 to 10 ml of fresh peripheral blood. Total RNA was extracted using Trizol reagent, and RNA quality was assessed on an Agilent 2100 Bioanalyzer.

Points the paper makes about the study in general: In cross-validation, a model built on a 13 V-J signature told ophthalmopathy apart from stable hyperthyroidism with roughly 87% sensitivity and roughly 81% specificity, and in testing the same model reached 80%/75%. Sample size was not statistically predetermined, and blinding of investigators to group allocation was not performed. Most expanded thyroid clonotypes (frequency above 0.001) were also found in blood, which suggests that blood repertoires may mirror thyroid immune responses. In validation, the model predicted progression to ophthalmopathy a median of roughly six months before onset, with about 64% sensitivity and roughly 73% specificity.

Sequenced sample: blood. The sequence was obtained from a man aged 50-59 years with Graves' hyperthyroidism. The V and J genes are TRBV6-5 and TRBJ2-1; no D segment can be confidently identified. Read as DNA, the sequence is TGTGCCAGCAGTTACAGAACGTTCCACAATGAGCAGTTCTTC. Its protein product is CASSYRTFHNEQFF.